A selection of T cell receptor beta chains follows, all from one sample in a study of a mutant IDH1 vaccine in newly diagnosed glioma. Assay: immunoSEQ multiplex PCR; the TCRdb copy retains only in-frame clones and omits some. This table holds 70,000 to 95,000 clones, 85% found once. Their antigens remain unidentified. Sequenced here: PBMCs, sampled from a glioma patient whose treatment included an IDH1 peptide vaccine. The origin of the receptors is a woman aged 50 to 60 with glioma. Both conserved end residues are part of each CDR3. D genes are given only for firm matches. Clone size is not always given. Where it is, it says once, few, many or a class for expanded clones.

TGCGCCAGCAGCTCCCGGATTCCAGGGGGTTTAGTTACCTACGAGCAGTACTTC	CASSSRIPGGLVTYEQYF	18	NA	TRBV4-1	TRBJ2-7	TRBD1
TGTGCCAGCAGTCCGCAACAGGGGGCGCTCACTGAAGCTTTCTTT	CASSPQQGALTEAFF	15	NA	TRBV27	TRBJ1-1	TRBD1
TGCAGCGTTTTACTAGCGGGAGGGTATAGCTCCTACAATGAGCAGTTCTTC	CSVLLAGGYSSYNEQFF	17	NA	TRBV29-1	TRBJ2-1	TRBD2
TGTGCCAGCAGCCCCCGGACTAGCGGGAGCTACGAGCAGTACTTC	CASSPRTSGSYEQYF	15	NA	TRBV9	TRBJ2-7	TRBD2
TGTGCCAGCAGCTTGTGGCGGGAGAGGTCCTACGAGCAGTACTTC	CASSLWRERSYEQYF	15	NA	TRBV5-6	TRBJ2-7	TRBD2
TGCGCCAGCAGTGATACCGGGAGAACCTACGAGCAGTACTTC	CASSDTGRTYEQYF	14	NA	TRBV10-2	TRBJ2-7	NA
TGTGCCAGCAGCCCTGGGACTTTCCTTAGCACAGATACGCAGTATTTT	CASSPGTFLSTDTQYF	16	NA	TRBV5-6	TRBJ2-3	NA
TGTGCCAGCAGTTTGGTATCCAGGGATACTGAAGCTTTCTTT	CASSLVSRDTEAFF	14	few	TRBV28	TRBJ1-1	NA
TGTGCCAGCAGTTTGGGGCGGGAGTACGAGCAGTACTTC	CASSLGREYEQYF	13	NA	TRBV28	TRBJ2-7	TRBD2
TGTGCCAGCAGTCCCCGAGGGGGTAGGTACGAGCAGTACTTC	CASSPRGGRYEQYF	14	NA	TRBV28	TRBJ2-7	NA
TGTGCCTGGAGTGTATGGGGAAGCTCCTACGAGCAGTACTTC	CAWSVWGSSYEQYF	14	NA	TRBV30	TRBJ2-7	NA
TGTGCCAGCAGCTTGTCCGGAGGGACGGGGTCACCCCTCCACTTT	CASSLSGGTGSPLHF	15	NA	TRBV5-4	TRBJ1-6	NA
TGTGCCAGTAGTGCCGCGGCACCAACAGGGGCCCGGGAGACCCAGTACTTC	CASSAAAPTGARETQYF	17	NA	TRBV19	TRBJ2-5	TRBD1
TGTGCCAGCAGTTTCTTCGGGACAAAATCCTACAATGAGCAGTTCTTC	CASSFFGTKSYNEQFF	16	NA	TRBV27	TRBJ2-1	NA
TGTGCCAGCAGGATAAGACAGGGTTATCAGCCCCAGCATTTT	CASRIRQGYQPQHF	14	NA	TRBV6-5	TRBJ1-5	TRBD1
TGTGCCAGCAGTTTACGAGCTCCGTTCGGACAGGGAGGAACTGAAGCTTTCTTT	CASSLRAPFGQGGTEAFF	18	once	TRBV27	TRBJ1-1	TRBD1
TGTGCCAGCAGTTTTCAGGGAAGCGAGACCCAGTACTTC	CASSFQGSETQYF	13	NA	TRBV27	TRBJ2-5	NA
TGTGCCAGCAGCCCCGGGGCCCTGAACACTGAAGCTTTCTTT	CASSPGALNTEAFF	14	NA	TRBV4-2	TRBJ1-1	NA
TGTGCCAGCAGGGGACCGAGCTATGGCTACACCTTC	CASRGPSYGYTF	12	few	TRBV6-6	TRBJ1-2	NA
TGTGCCAGCAGCCGGGGCACTGAAGCTTTCTTT	CASSRGTEAFF	11	few	TRBV7-9	TRBJ1-1	NA
TGTGCCTGCCACCCCACAGCGCCCTATGGCTACACCTTC	CACHPTAPYGYTF	13	NA	TRBV30	TRBJ1-2	NA
TGCGCCAGCAGTGTCGAGGGATGGACTGAAGCTTTCTTT	CASSVEGWTEAFF	13	once	TRBV10-2	TRBJ1-1	NA
TGTGCCAGTAGTATAGCTCGGACACCTGAAGCTTTCTTT	CASSIARTPEAFF	13	NA	TRBV19	TRBJ1-1	NA
TGTGCCAGCAGTGAGGGCATTGCCTCCGGGACCCAGTACTTC	CASSEGIASGTQYF	14	once	TRBV6-1	TRBJ2-5	NA
TGTGCCAGCAGTGATGATCAGGGGGGCTCAGGGCCCCAGCATTTT	CASSDDQGGSGPQHF	15	once	TRBV6-1	TRBJ1-5	TRBD1
TGTGCCAGCAGCTTACCGGCCAGCTACGAGCAGTACTTC	CASSLPASYEQYF	13	NA	TRBV7-9	TRBJ2-7	NA
TGTGCCAGCAGCCCCAGGGATGGCGGAGACGACTACAATGAGCAGTTCTTC	CASSPRDGGDDYNEQFF	17	NA	TRBV11-2	TRBJ2-1	NA
TGTGCCAGCAGCCAACTCCAGGGGATCTATGGCTACACCTTC	CASSQLQGIYGYTF	14	NA	TRBV7-9	TRBJ1-2	NA
TGTGCCCAGAAAGGCTCCCCCAACTATGGCTACACCTTC	CAQKGSPNYGYTF	13	few	TRBV30	TRBJ1-2	NA
TGTGCCAGCAGTTTAACAGGAGCGACGAACACTGAAGCTTTCTTT	CASSLTGATNTEAFF	15	NA	TRBV28	TRBJ1-1	NA
TGTGCCAGCAGCTTAGCTTACGCGGGAGGAACAGATACGCAGTATTTT	CASSLAYAGGTDTQYF	16	NA	TRBV7-2	TRBJ2-3	TRBD2
TGTGCCAGCAGTGATCCCGGACTCTCTCGCTCGGGTCAGCCCCAGCATTTT	CASSDPGLSRSGQPQHF	17	NA	TRBV25-1	TRBJ1-5	NA
TGCGCCAGCAGGGGTTCGAATGGACAAGAGACCCAGTACTTC	CASRGSNGQETQYF	14	NA	TRBV5-1	TRBJ2-5	NA
TGTGCCAGCAGCCCGACCGGCACTGAAGCTTTCTTT	CASSPTGTEAFF	12	NA	TRBV27	TRBJ1-1	NA
TGTGCCAGCAGCTTGCGAACAGGGGGTGATAGCAATCAGCCCCAGCATTTT	CASSLRTGGDSNQPQHF	17	NA	TRBV5-6	TRBJ1-5	TRBD1
TGTGCCAGTTCTAAAACCCGCTCTGGAAACACCATATATTTT	CASSKTRSGNTIYF	14	NA	TRBV28	TRBJ1-3	NA
TGCAGCGTTAAGCAGGGGGGCAGCACAGATACGCAGTATTTT	CSVKQGGSTDTQYF	14	NA	TRBV29-1	TRBJ2-3	NA
TGTGCCAGCTCACAGGGACAGGGGGCGGGGAACACTGAAGCTTTCTTT	CASSQGQGAGNTEAFF	16	NA	TRBV18	TRBJ1-1	TRBD1
TGCGCCAGCAGCTTATCGGGCTCAGGGACCGGGGAGCTGTTTTTT	CASSLSGSGTGELFF	15	once	TRBV5-1	TRBJ2-2	NA
TGTGCCAGCAGCTCTACTACAGAGAACACTGAAGCTTTCTTT	CASSSTTENTEAFF	14	few	TRBV2	TRBJ1-1	NA
TGTGCCAGCACCGCCCTCGTTGGGGTAGGCTATGGCTACACCTTC	CASTALVGVGYGYTF	15	NA	TRBV7-2	TRBJ1-2	NA
TGTGCCAGCTCACCACCGGGGACAGAAGCTGGGGCCAACGTCCTGACTTTC	CASSPPGTEAGANVLTF	17	NA	TRBV18	TRBJ2-6	TRBD1
TGTGCCAGCAGCTTACTGGTGGACAGAGCAAGATCTGGAAACACCATATATTTT	CASSLLVDRARSGNTIYF	18	NA	TRBV11-2	TRBJ1-3	NA
TGTGCCAGCAGTCCCAGTAGGGGATATAATTCACCCCTCCACTTT	CASSPSRGYNSPLHF	15	NA	TRBV28	TRBJ1-6	NA
TGTGCCGTAGGACAAACAGGGAACGCGTACGAGCAGTACTTC	CAVGQTGNAYEQYF	14	NA	TRBV19	TRBJ2-7	NA
TGCGCCAGCAGCTTGGCCTGGGACTACGAGCAGTACTTC	CASSLAWDYEQYF	13	NA	TRBV5-1	TRBJ2-7	NA
TGTGCCAGCAGAATGGCGGCGGGAGGAACCTACAATGAGCAGTTCTTC	CASRMAAGGTYNEQFF	16	NA	TRBV2	TRBJ2-1	TRBD2
TGTGCCAGCAGCTCCTCTTACGCGGGAGCGAGCTCCTACGAGCAGTACTTC	CASSSSYAGASSYEQYF	17	NA	TRBV5-6	TRBJ2-7	TRBD2
TGTGCCAGTAGTAGACAGGATAACAATGAGCAGTTCTTC	CASSRQDNNEQFF	13	once	TRBV19	TRBJ2-1	NA
TGTGCCAGCAGCTTAACCCTAGCGGGGACCGGATCTATGGGGAATGAGCAGTTCTTC	CASSLTLAGTGSMGNEQFF	19	NA	TRBV7-6	TRBJ2-1	TRBD2